This T cell receptor beta chain was captured in a study of Ad26.COV2.S vaccination and SARS-CoV-2 variants. Indicated treatment: over 15 received Ad26.COV2.S at low or high dose, single or two shots; roughly five received placebo; per-sample allocation not given. Samples analyzed were those drawn on day 63 after the first vaccine or placebo injection. The CDR3 has 19 amino acids. Germline V lookup: CDR1 MGHRA, CDR2 YSYEKL. The ends lost 2 bases at V and 2 bases at J; junction bases unmatched: 16. Sequenced by immunoSEQ multiplex PCR; TCRdb stores in-frame clones only, minus some. The sample has fewer than 400,000 clones; around nine tenths are singletons.

This chain connects TRBV4-1 to TRBJ1-2; 8 bases map to TRBD1. Here the sequenced sample was peripheral blood, taken in a trial of Ad26.COV2.S vaccine versus placebo. The source of this sequence is a person aged 18-65 years who received the Ad26.COV2.S COVID-19 vaccine or a placebo. For the CDR3, the DNA is TGCGCCAGCAGCCAATCAACGCCCCCGGGACAGGCCGTAAACTATGGCTACACCTTC. Its protein is CASSQSTPPGQAVNYGYTF.